Following are 23 T cell receptor beta chains from one sample sequenced in a study of blood T cells in healthy people across ages. A J-beta primer mix and a sample-barcoded 5' primer were used in a second PCR of about 6 to 12 cycles. Each CDR3 protein is one row after TCRdb ran MiXCR on the 5' RACE reads. The profile covers about 840,000 distinct CDR3 sequences, with 25% to 35% appearing a single time and approximately 10% taken by the ten largest. This sample also belongs to another study, concerning T cells of mothers and their children.

The specimen sequenced was blood. These receptors originate from a woman between 35 and 50 years old in good health.

The chain couples TRBV7-2 to TRBJ2-7; 14 positions agree with TRBD2. CDR3 length: 15 residues. Germline CDR1 SGHTA, CDR2 FQGNSA. The V gene end was trimmed by 7 bases and the J gene end by 7 bases; junction bases not matched to a gene: 9. CDR3 bases: TGTGCCAGCACCAAGACTAGCGGGGGGGCTTATGAGCAGTACTTC. Its protein is CASTKTSGGAYEQYF.

This clonotype has ten or more counts. The gene calls are TRBV20-1 and TRBJ1-2, with D hard to call. The CDR3 spans 13 residues. Trimming shortened V by 6 bases and J by 5 bases, and 16 bases separated the two germline ends. Germline lookup yields CDR1 DFQATT and CDR2 SNEGSKA (reference sequence). The CDR3 region has the DNA TGCAGTGCCGAAATGGAGGGAAAATATGGCTACACCTTC. This codes for CSAEMEGKYGYTF.

This clonotype has a count of ten or more. The chain is built from TRBV11-2 and TRBJ2-7; possibly TRBD1 for D (5 bases). The CDR3 is 15 residues long. V lost 2 bases, J lost 2 bases, and 13 bases lay in between. Germline V CDR1 and CDR2: SGHAT, FQNNGV. The CDR3 sequence is CASSLYDRSPYEQYF. In nucleotides, the CDR3 is TGTGCCAGCAGCTTATACGACAGATCTCCCTACGAGCAGTACTTC.

About this clonotype: Germline and junction disagree at one end, which may indicate a read error. The rearrangement links TRBV3-1 to TRBJ1-1, with D perhaps matching TRBD1 (6 bases). In germline, CDR1 is LGHDT, CDR2 YNNKEL (reference sequence). The CDR3 runs to 14 residues. CDR3 loop: CASSPYRENAEAFF. The DNA for the CDR3 is TGTGCCAGCAGCCCCTACAGGGAGAACGCTGAAGCTTTCTTT.

The J gene is TRBJ2-5, the V gene TRBV28; 9 bases are a match to TRBD2. V was clipped by 6 bases and J by 2 bases; unmatched bases: 7. Per the germline V gene, CDR1 is MDHEN and CDR2 is SYDVKM. CDR3 size: 15 residues. DNA of the CDR3: TGTGCCAGCAGCGCTAGCGGGAAGCCTCAAGAGACCCAGTACTTC. Translating gives CASSASGKPQETQYF.

This clonotype was counted a few times. The CDR3, as DNA: TGCAGTGCTAGTTCCGGGACAGGGAGCAGCTACACCTTC. It yields the protein CSASSGTGSSYTF. The chain has TRBV20-1 and TRBJ1-2; TRBD1 agrees at 9 bases. V shed 3 bases and J 9 bases; nucleotides not matched to a gene: 8. Germline assignment: CDR1 DFQATT and CDR2 SNEGSKA (reference sequence). This CDR3 spans 13 amino acids.

In this sample, this clonotype turned up a few times. V gene TRBV7-6 combines with J gene TRBJ2-5; D may be TRBD1 (5 bases). Germline CDR1 SGHVS, CDR2 FNYEAQ. The V and J ends lost 0 bases and 7 bases respectively, with 12 bases between them. The CDR3 runs to 14 residues. CDR3 sequence reads: CASSLALDQGTQYF. The CDR3 DNA follows: TGTGCCAGCAGCTTAGCCCTGGACCAGGGGACCCAGTACTTC.

This chain links TRBV5-1 with TRBJ2-7, with D perhaps matching TRBD1 or TRBD2 (6 bases each). CDR3 length equals 15 residues. Germline V gene data show CDR1 as SGHRS and CDR2 as YFSETQ. V lost 6 bases and J lost 2, with 18 bases in between. As DNA, the CDR3 is TGCGCCAGCACCATCCCGGGACGGGGGCCCTACGAGCAGTACTTC. Its translation is CASTIPGRGPYEQYF.

In this sample, this clonotype turned up a few times. This rearrangement joins TRBV18 to TRBJ1-2; weak D call: TRBD1 (5 bases). Germline V gives CDR1 KGHSH, CDR2 LQKENI. The CDR3 sequence is 13 residues long. The germline V and J ends were trimmed by 3 bases and 8 bases, with 13 bases remaining between them. CDR3 amino acids: CASSPAGNTGYTF. The CDR3 region has the DNA TGTGCCAGCTCACCGGCAGGGAATACGGGCTACACCTTC.

The gene calls are TRBV6-6 and TRBJ1-5, with 9 bases that match TRBD1. CDR1 and CDR2 from the germline V gene are MNHNY and SVGAGI (reference sequence). With 6 bases clipped from V and 6 bases from J, the junction kept 9 bases outside the gene matches. The CDR3 sequence is 15 residues long. The CDR3 sequence is CASRDGQGKIQPQHF. DNA of the CDR3: TGTGCCAGCAGGGACGGACAGGGGAAGATTCAGCCCCAGCATTTT.

This clonotype was seen repeatedly, ten times or more. The chain links TRBV18 to TRBJ2-7, with a possible D match to TRBD2 (6 bases). The CDR3 runs to 14 residues. Per germline, CDR1 KGHSH and CDR2 LQKENI. The V and J ends lost 6 bases and 6 bases respectively, with 18 bases between them. The CDR3 DNA follows: TGTGCCAGCTCTGGCGGGACGGGCGTCTCCGAGCAGTACTTC. This codes for CASSGGTGVSEQYF.

The CDR3 region is CASSEAGPTDTQYF. CDR3 bases: TGTGCCAGCAGTGAGGCGGGACCCACAGATACGCAGTATTTT. This chain uses TRBV6-4 with TRBJ2-3, with a possible D match to TRBD2 (6 bases). CDR1 is MRHNA, CDR2 SNTAGT, per germline. The CDR3 consists of 14 residues. Trimming removed 3 bases at V and 2 bases at J, with 9 bases between.

This sequence joins TRBV4-1 and TRBJ2-1; 10 nucleotides match TRBD1. The V gene end was trimmed by 4 bases and the J gene end by 10 bases; junction bases not matched to a gene: 7. The CDR3 length is 14 residues. Germline CDR1 is MGHRA and CDR2 is YSYEKL. CDR3: CASSLSTGGFEQFF. In DNA form, the CDR3 reads TGCGCCAGCAGCCTTTCGACAGGGGGCTTCGAGCAGTTCTTC.

This clonotype occurred many times. The J gene is TRBJ2-7, the V gene TRBV7-2, with D perhaps TRBD1 (5 bases). Germline V gene sequence: CDR1 SGHTA, CDR2 FQGNSA. The ends were cut back, 5 bases at V and 3 bases at J, with 11 bases in the middle. The CDR3 sequence is 13 residues long. CDR3 amino acids: CASSVSTDYEQYF. In nucleotides, the CDR3 is TGTGCCAGCAGCGTATCGACAGACTACGAGCAGTACTTC.

The chain couples TRBV27 to TRBJ2-5, with 12 positions matching TRBD2. Looked up from germline, CDR1 is MNHEY and CDR2 is SMNVEV (reference sequence). Germline trimming cut 5 bases from V and 4 bases from J; bases unmatched to any gene: 5. The CDR3 loop spans 15 amino acids. In DNA, the CDR3 is TGTGCCAGCAGTCTAGGGGGACTAGCGGGAGAGACCCAGTACTTC. Translation gives CASSLGGLAGETQYF.

This chain connects TRBV4-2 to TRBJ1-6; 7 nucleotides line up with TRBD1. Germline CDR1 reads LGHNA; CDR2 reads YNFKEQ. V dropped 0 bases and J dropped 14; count of bases not matched to a gene: 4. This CDR3 is built from 13 residues. In DNA, the CDR3 is TGTGCCAGCAGCCAAGACAGGGGGTTAGCCCTCCACTTT. Its protein is CASSQDRGLALHF.

The sample holds many counts of this clonotype. The V gene is TRBV25-1, the J gene TRBJ2-7, with 10 bases aligning to TRBD1. The CDR3 has 14 residues. Trimming at V came to 3 bases and at J to 4 bases, leaving 3 bases not matched to a gene. Germline CDR1 MGHDK, CDR2 SYGVNS. CDR3 in amino acids: CASSERTGGYEQYF. CDR3 nucleotide sequence: TGTGCCAGCAGTGAGCGGACAGGGGGGTACGAGCAGTACTTC.

Details on this clonotype: This may be a read error, as it is one base from a much larger clone. The chain recombines TRBV29-1 with TRBJ2-1; D unresolved. There are 12 residues in the CDR3. From germline, CDR1 is SQVTM and CDR2 ANQGSEA. The CDR3 sequence is CSGEGQWYEQFF. The CDR3 DNA sequence: TGCAGCGGTGAAGGGCAGTGGTATGAGCAGTTCTTC.

The chain employs TRBV4-2 and TRBJ1-1; D is uncertain. The CDR3 is made up of 14 amino acids. CDR1 and CDR2 from the germline V gene are LGHNA and YNFKEQ. Between the trimmed V and J ends, which lost 1 base and 0 bases, there was a span of 6 bases. DNA for the CDR3: TGTGCCAGCAGCCAAGGAGACCTGAACACTGAAGCTTTCTTT. Its protein is CASSQGDLNTEAFF.

The chain links TRBV9 to TRBJ2-3, with D tentatively TRBD2 (6 bases). The CDR3 spans 16 residues. CDR1 SGDLS and CDR2 YYNGEE come from the germline V gene. With 4 bases removed from V and 6 bases from J, the gap between germline ends came to 21 bases. CDR3 in amino acids: CASSPVWVGTGDTQYF. The CDR3 DNA sequence: TGTGCCAGCAGCCCCGTTTGGGTGGGGACTGGGGATACGCAGTATTTT.

The chain uses TRBV27 and TRBJ2-7; 10 nucleotides agree with TRBD2. J gave up 1 base and V 9 bases, and 9 bases lay outside the gene matches. Germline lookup yields CDR1 MNHEY and CDR2 SMNVEV (reference sequence). The CDR3 consists of 15 residues. This CDR3 is CASGISGGSSYEQYF. In nucleotides, the CDR3 is TGTGCCAGTGGGATTAGCGGGGGGAGTTCCTACGAGCAGTACTTC.

This clonotype was recorded a few times. CDR3 in amino acids: CASSDGDSHNSPLHF. The DNA for the CDR3 is TGTGCCAGCAGTGATGGGGACAGTCATAATTCACCCCTCCACTTT. This chain connects TRBV6-4 to TRBJ1-6; 7 nucleotides match TRBD1. The CDR3 is 15 amino acids. From germline, CDR1 is MRHNA and CDR2 SNTAGT. J was trimmed by 5 bases and V by 3 bases; bases with no gene match: 4.

This clonotype was seen repeatedly, ten times or more. The junction departs from germline at one end; a sequencing error may be responsible. The chain has TRBV7-7 and TRBJ2-1, with 11 bases lining up with TRBD2. CDR1 is SSHAT, CDR2 FNYEAQ, per germline (reference sequence). There are 15 residues in the CDR3. The CDR3 is CASSVGTSGNNEQFF. The CDR3 DNA is TGTGCTAGCAGCGTCGGGACTAGCGGTAACAATGAGCAGTTCTTC.